This T cell receptor (beta chain) comes out of a study of blood T cell repertoires in COVID-19 (TCRdb year 2020). Regarding the study in general: The collaborator samples originated in the United States, Italy and Spain and spanned the acute and convalescent phases of COVID-19. The repertoires were released in a freely available public database intended as a resource for research on the immune response to SARS-CoV-2. Nearly every sample came with metadata listing a de-identified subject ID, COVID-19 status, age in years and sex. The material from the prospective study consisted of cDNA or gDNA derived from T cells, B-cell-depleted T cells, or PBMCs. The dataset comprised deeply sampled blood TCRbeta repertoires from subjects exposed to, actively infected with, or recovered from COVID-19. The samples were drawn from two sources: the first 160 participants of the ongoing ImmuneRACE study, and 1,254 subjects contributed by 6 global collaborators. Where HLA class I and class II types were available, the types were taken from metadata supplied by the sample provider, not from assay-based typing.

The immunoSEQ Assay, a bias-controlled multiplex PCR, was used to amplify TCRbeta CDR3 regions from genomic DNA. As for how the authors treated the data: The number of nucleated cells in each sample was estimated by amplification of reference gene primers within the assay. To quantify the absolute abundance of each unique TCRbeta CDR3 rearrangement, sequence reads were collapsed and filtered. For each sample, productive Simpson clonality was calculated as the square root of Simpson's diversity index over productive rearrangements. Not all clones reach the TCRdb copy of this immuneACCESS table, which keeps in-frame sequences only. Checked studies attribute under half of the gap to unresolved V genes and leave the rest unexplained. That table is the source of V, J and clone size, and D and trimming were worked out from the DNA. The sample records about 78,000 clones, about 93% of which are singletons. Roughly 0.73% of the sample lies in the top ten.

A note on this clone: Its specific antigen is unknown. Per-base quality was not reported, and no clone a single base away is much larger than it.

Collaborating institutions collected whole blood in K2EDTA tubes following their own protocols. For TCRbeta analysis, collaborator samples were shipped as frozen whole blood, as isolated PBMCs, or as DNA extracted from either sample type. The CDR3, cysteine through phenylalanine, is 16 amino acids long. The entry retains the CDR3 DNA only, 48 bases that are in frame from base 1. The study at large found these results: Clinical and demographic metadata were provided uncurated, with the amount varying by source and participant.

The specimen sequenced was peripheral blood. The rearranged segments are TRBV1 and TRBJ2-2; TRBD2, the table's D call, was not compared with the DNA. TRBV1 has pseudogene status. The TCR originated in a woman older than 75 with acute or convalescent COVID-19. CDR3 loop: CTSSLIARFSPGELFF. The nucleotides read TGCACCAGCAGCCTAATTGCGCGGTTCTCGCCCGGGGAGCTGTTTTTT.